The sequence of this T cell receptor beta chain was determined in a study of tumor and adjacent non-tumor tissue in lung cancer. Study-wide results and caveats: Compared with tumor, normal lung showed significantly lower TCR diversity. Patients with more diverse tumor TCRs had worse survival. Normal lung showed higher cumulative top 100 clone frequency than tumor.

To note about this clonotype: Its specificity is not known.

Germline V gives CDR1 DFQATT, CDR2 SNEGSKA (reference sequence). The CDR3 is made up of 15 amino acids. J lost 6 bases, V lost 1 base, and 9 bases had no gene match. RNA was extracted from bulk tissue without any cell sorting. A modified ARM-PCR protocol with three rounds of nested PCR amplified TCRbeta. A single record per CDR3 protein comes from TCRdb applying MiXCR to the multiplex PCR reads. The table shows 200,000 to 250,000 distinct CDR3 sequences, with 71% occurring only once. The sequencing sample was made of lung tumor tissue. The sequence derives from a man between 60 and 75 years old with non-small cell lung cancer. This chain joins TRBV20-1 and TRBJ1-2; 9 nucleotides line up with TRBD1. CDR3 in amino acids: CSARVVTGGLDGYTF. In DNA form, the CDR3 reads TGCAGTGCTAGAGTTGTAACAGGGGGCTTGGATGGCTACACCTTC.